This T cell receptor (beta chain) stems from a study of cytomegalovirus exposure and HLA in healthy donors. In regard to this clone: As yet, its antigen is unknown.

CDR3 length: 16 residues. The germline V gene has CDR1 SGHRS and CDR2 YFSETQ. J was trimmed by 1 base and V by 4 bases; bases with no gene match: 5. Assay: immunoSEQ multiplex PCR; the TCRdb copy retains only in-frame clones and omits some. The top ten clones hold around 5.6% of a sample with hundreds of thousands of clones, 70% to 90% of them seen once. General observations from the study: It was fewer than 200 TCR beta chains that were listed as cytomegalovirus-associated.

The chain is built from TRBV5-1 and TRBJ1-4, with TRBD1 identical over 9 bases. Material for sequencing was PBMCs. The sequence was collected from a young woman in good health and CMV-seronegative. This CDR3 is CASSPGQGITNEKLFF. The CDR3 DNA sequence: TGCGCCAGCAGCCCCGGACAGGGGATAACTAATGAAAAACTGTTTTTT.